The 23 T cell receptor beta chains given below trace back to one sample, sequenced in a study of Ad26.COV2.S vaccination and SARS-CoV-2 variants. Sequencing was performed with immunoSEQ multiplex PCR; in TCRdb, only in-frame clones are kept and a portion is missing. The sample gives about half a million clones, roughly nine tenths of which show up once; 1.7% is in the top ten. The sample's treatment: around 19 received Ad26.COV2.S at low or high dose, single or two shots; 5 received placebo; per-sample allocation not given. Day 63 after the first injection of vaccine or placebo was the sampling time. Material: peripheral blood, obtained in a trial of Ad26.COV2.S vaccine versus placebo. The source of these receptors is a person aged 18-65 years who received the Ad26.COV2.S COVID-19 vaccine or a placebo.

The rearrangement joins TRBV30 to TRBJ1-4; D possibly corresponds to TRBD1 (6 bases). The CDR3 extends over 16 amino acids. Germline assignment: CDR1 GTSNPN and CDR2 SVGIG (reference sequence). V lost 3 bases to trimming and J lost 0 bases, with 14 bases between them. CDR3 region: CAWRDGQPATNEKLFF. As DNA, the CDR3 is TGTGCCTGGAGGGACGGACAGCCCGCAACTAATGAAAAACTGTTTTTT.

About this clone: The same CDR3 is also encoded by other DNA sequences in this sample. The chain recombines TRBV18 with TRBJ2-5; D is undetermined. V was shortened by 2 bases and J by 1 base, with 2 bases between the two germline ends. CDR1 is KGHSH and CDR2 is LQKENI in the germline V gene. This CDR3 is built from 12 residues. The CDR3 region is CASSPGQETQYF. The CDR3 nucleotides read TGTGCCAGCTCACCAGGCCAAGAGACCCAGTACTTC.

The chain couples TRBV7-9 to TRBJ2-2, with 8 bases that match TRBD1. The CDR3 sequence is 13 residues long. In germline, CDR1 is SEHNR, CDR2 FQNEAQ (reference sequence). Trimming cost V 6 bases and J 6 bases; bases outside gene matches: 3. The CDR3 bases are TGTGCCAGCAGTAAACAGGGGGCCGGGGAGCTGTTTTTT. Its translation is CASSKQGAGELFF.

V gene TRBV24-1 combines with J gene TRBJ1-2; D remains ambiguous. The CDR3 is made up of 12 amino acids. V was cut by 4 bases and J by 1 base, with 3 bases left in between. Germline loops: CDR1 KGHDR, CDR2 SFDVKD. CDR3 in DNA: TGTGCCACCAGTGAATATAACTATGGCTACACCTTC. This sequence encodes CATSEYNYGYTF.

In its sample, this clone was seen a few times. The rearrangement uses TRBV2 and TRBJ1-5; D not resolved. CDR3 size: 13 residues. Germline V gives CDR1 SNHLY, CDR2 FYNNEI. V was cut by 4 bases and J by 7 bases, with 11 bases left in between. The chain's CDR3 is CASSVELVQPQHF. As DNA, the CDR3 is TGTGCCAGCAGTGTGGAGCTCGTACAGCCCCAGCATTTT.

The J gene is TRBJ1-6, the V gene TRBV2, with D possibly matching TRBD1 (6 bases). The CDR3 consists of 13 residues. V lost 7 bases to trimming and J lost 7 bases, with 11 bases between them. The V gene's germline CDR1 is SNHLY and CDR2 FYNNEI. CDR3 nucleotides: TGTGCCAGCAAGGGGGACGGAAATTCACCCCTCCACTTT. It translates to CASKGDGNSPLHF.

J is TRBJ2-7 and V is TRBV3-1 (or the pseudogene TRBV3-2); D is uncertain. The CDR3 contains 13 residues. Looked up from germline, CDR1 is LGHDT and CDR2 is YNNKEL (reference sequence). V lost 0 bases and J 6 bases, leaving 9 bases between the germline ends. The CDR3 DNA is TGTGCCAGCAGCCAAGATCTCGCCCCCGAGCAGTACTTC. Encoded protein: CASSQDLAPEQYF.

The rearrangement joins TRBV6-5 to TRBJ2-7; 9 nucleotides line up with TRBD1. J gave up 6 bases and V 8 bases, and 14 bases lay outside the gene matches. Germline CDR1 MNHEY, CDR2 SVGAGI. The CDR3 contains 15 residues. The CDR3 sequence: CASFYWGQGWSEQYF. CDR3 coding DNA: TGTGCCAGCTTCTACTGGGGACAGGGTTGGTCCGAGCAGTACTTC.

The chain is built from TRBV9 and TRBJ2-2, with 8 bases aligning to TRBD2. Germline CDR1 and CDR2: SGDLS and YYNGEE. This CDR3 contains 17 residues. J gave up 2 bases and V 4 bases, and 10 bases lay outside the gene matches. This CDR3 is CASSPALAGTNTGELFF. Written as DNA, the CDR3 is TGTGCCAGCAGCCCGGCATTAGCGGGAACCAACACCGGGGAGCTGTTTTTT.

The chain employs TRBV9 and TRBJ1-3, with 7 bases identical to TRBD1. Trimming at V came to 3 bases and at J to 4 bases, leaving 16 bases not matched to a gene. The length of the CDR3 is 18 residues. Germline V CDR1 and CDR2: SGDLS, YYNGEE. CDR3 sequence reads: CASSGGSPGQVWGNTIYF. The DNA of the CDR3 is TGTGCCAGCAGCGGCGGGAGCCCCGGACAGGTCTGGGGAAACACCATATATTTT.

The V call is TRBV28, the J call TRBJ2-1; D is ambiguous. Germline values: CDR1 MDHEN, CDR2 SYDVKM. This CDR3 contains 12 residues. Between the trimmed V and J ends, which lost 4 bases and 8 bases, there was a span of 9 bases. CDR3 nucleotides: TGTGCCAGCAGTTCCCTACCTGATGAGCAGTTCTTC. It codes for CASSSLPDEQFF.

The CDR3: CASSEYPQPQHF. In DNA form, the CDR3 reads TGTGCCAGCAGTGAATATCCTCAGCCCCAGCATTTT. The J gene is TRBJ1-5, the V gene TRBV6-1, with D hard to call. The CDR3 runs to 12 residues. Germline V gene lookup returns CDR1 MNHNS and CDR2 SASEGT. V lost 2 bases and J 6 bases, leaving 5 bases between the germline ends.

The V and J genes are TRBV3-1 (or the pseudogene TRBV3-2) and TRBJ2-1; D is possibly TRBD1 (5 bases). This CDR3 spans 14 amino acids. The V gene lost 1 base and the J gene lost 6 bases, with 10 bases spanning the gap. Per germline, CDR1 LGHDT and CDR2 YNNKEL (reference sequence). Here the CDR3 DNA reads TGTGCCAGCAGCCAAGGGATGACAGCCAATGAGCAGTTCTTC. Its translation: CASSQGMTANEQFF.

This chain links TRBV4-3 with TRBJ2-3; TRBD2 matches 11 bases. There are 17 residues in the CDR3. CDR1 is LGHNA, CDR2 YSLEER, per germline. The V segment lost 3 bases and the J segment 4 bases; nucleotides outside the gene matches: 9. The CDR3 reads CASSHELPGLAADTQYF. As DNA, the CDR3 is TGCGCCAGCAGCCACGAATTACCGGGACTAGCGGCAGATACGCAGTATTTT.

The chain recombines TRBV27 with TRBJ1-2, with a tentative D call TRBD1 (6 bases). Germline values: CDR1 MNHEY, CDR2 SMNVEV (reference sequence). V was pared by 3 bases and J by 4 bases, with 15 bases between. The CDR3 consists of 15 residues. Written as DNA, the CDR3 is TGTGCCAGCAGTTTTACAGGGAAAGGGGTCTATGGCTACACCTTC. Translating it yields CASSFTGKGVYGYTF.

The rearrangement links TRBV7-8 to TRBJ2-1; D is perhaps TRBD1 (5 bases). The germline CDR1 and CDR2 sequences are SGHVS and FQNEAQ. The germline V and J ends were trimmed by 3 bases and 4 bases, with 16 bases remaining between them. There are 16 residues in the CDR3. The CDR3 region has the DNA TGTGCCAGCAGCTTTTTCGTGGGGCCTGGGTACAATGAGCAGTTCTTC. It is translated as CASSFFVGPGYNEQFF.

This rearrangement joins TRBV6-5 to TRBJ1-1; D unclear. V gave up 8 bases and J gave up 0 bases, with 10 bases separating them. Germline V lookup: CDR1 MNHEY, CDR2 SVGAGI. This CDR3 has 13 amino acids. The CDR3 region has the DNA TGTGCCAGCCGGGCCTTCATGAACACTGAAGCTTTCTTT. Protein sequence: CASRAFMNTEAFF.

In nucleotides, the CDR3 is TGTGCCAGCAGCTCCTGGTGGGAGTCTGGCACAGATACGCAGTATTTT. Amino acid sequence: CASSSWWESGTDTQYF. V usage is TRBV7-9 and J usage is TRBJ2-3; TRBD2 is a possible D gene (5 bases). The CDR3 runs to 16 residues. V shed 4 bases and J shed 1 base, with 15 bases lying between them. Germline values: CDR1 SEHNR, CDR2 FQNEAQ (reference sequence). The full variable domain, rest sourced from reference TRBV7-9 and TRBJ2-3, is DTGVSQNPRHKITKRGQNVTFRCDPISEHNRLYWYRQTLGQGPEFLTYFQNEAQLEKSRLLSDRFSAERPKGSFSTLEIQRTEQGDSAMYLCASSSWWESGTDTQYFGPGTRLTVL.

V and J are TRBV7-8 and TRBJ1-4; TRBD1 aligns across 9 bases. V lost 5 bases, J lost 7 bases, and 11 bases stayed unmatched. The CDR3 loop spans 16 amino acids. From germline, CDR1 is SGHVS and CDR2 FQNEAQ. The CDR3 loop is CASSPKWGQGREKLFF. The CDR3 DNA follows: TGTGCCAGCAGCCCTAAGTGGGGACAGGGCCGTGAAAAACTGTTTTTT.

The genes are TRBV27 and TRBJ2-2; D remains ambiguous. CDR3 length: 16 amino acids. The V gene's germline CDR1 is MNHEY and CDR2 SMNVEV (reference sequence). The V end lost 6 bases, the J end lost 4 bases, and 18 bases lay between the germline ends. CDR3 bases: TGTGCCAGCAGCAGTCTCCTTTCCGGTGGCACCGGGGAGCTGTTTTTT. Its protein product is CASSSLLSGGTGELFF.

This clone was counted a single time. This rearrangement joins TRBV11-2 to TRBJ2-7; 10 positions agree with TRBD1. From germline, CDR1 is SGHAT and CDR2 FQNNGV. The CDR3 spans 16 residues. J gave up 3 bases and V 3 bases, and 8 bases lay outside the gene matches. The CDR3 bases are TGTGCCAGCAGCTTCCTAGGGACAGGGGCCTACTACGAGCAGTACTTC. Encoded protein: CASSFLGTGAYYEQYF.

The rearrangement links TRBV6-5 to TRBJ1-1; 8 positions agree with TRBD1. Germline trimming cut 5 bases from V and 4 bases from J; bases unmatched to any gene: 9. Germline CDR1 is MNHEY and CDR2 is SVGAGI. The CDR3 extends over 15 amino acids. DNA for the CDR3: TGTGCCAGCAGTCGCAGGACAGGGTACGGCACTGAAGCTTTCTTT. This encodes CASSRRTGYGTEAFF.

The rearrangement links TRBV9 to TRBJ2-6; D is possibly TRBD2 (5 bases). Germline V lookup: CDR1 SGDLS, CDR2 YYNGEE. V gave up 0 bases and J gave up 0 bases, with 7 bases separating them. The length of the CDR3 is 16 residues. CDR3 residues: CASSVGEISGANVLTF. The CDR3 DNA sequence: TGTGCCAGCAGCGTAGGGGAGATCTCTGGGGCCAACGTCCTGACTTTC.